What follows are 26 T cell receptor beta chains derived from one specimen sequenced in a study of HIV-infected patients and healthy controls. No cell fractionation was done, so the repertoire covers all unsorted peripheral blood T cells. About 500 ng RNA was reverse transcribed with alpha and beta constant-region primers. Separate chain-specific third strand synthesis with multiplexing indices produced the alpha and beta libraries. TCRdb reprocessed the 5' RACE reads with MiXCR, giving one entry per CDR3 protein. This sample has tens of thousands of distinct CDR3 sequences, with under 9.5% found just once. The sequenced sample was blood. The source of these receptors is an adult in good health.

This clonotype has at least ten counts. The CDR3 DNA follows: TGTGCCAGCAGCCAAGACGGAAAGGGGGGCTACACCTTC. It codes for CASSQDGKGGYTF. The chain carries TRBV14 and TRBJ1-2, with D maybe TRBD1 (5 bases). Germline V CDR1 and CDR2: SGHDN, FVKESK. CDR3 length equals 13 residues. V was pared by 0 bases and J by 8 bases, with 10 bases between.

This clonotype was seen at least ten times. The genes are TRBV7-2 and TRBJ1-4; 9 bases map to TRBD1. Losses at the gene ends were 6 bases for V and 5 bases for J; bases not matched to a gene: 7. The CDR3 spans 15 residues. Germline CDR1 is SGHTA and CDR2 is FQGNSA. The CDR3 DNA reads TGTGCCAGCAGTTACACAGGGGGCGGGAATGAAAAACTGTTTTTT. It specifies CASSYTGGGNEKLFF.

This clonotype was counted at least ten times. The CDR3 region has the DNA TGTGCCAGCAGCTCGAAAGGCTCCCGGGTCTCCTTTTCAGGCTACACCTTC. Amino acids: CASSSKGSRVSFSGYTF. The chain uses TRBV5-6 and TRBJ1-2; no definite D call. The CDR3 loop spans 17 amino acids. Germline loops: CDR1 SGHDT, CDR2 YYEEEE. Deletions cut 3 bases from V and 8 bases from J, with 26 bases between. Variable domain in full (rest from reference TRBV5-6 and TRBJ1-2): DAGVTQSPTHLIKTRGQQVTLRCSPKSGHDTVSWYQQALGQGPQFIFQYYEEEERQRGNFPDRFSGHQFPNYSSELNVNALLLGDSALYLCASSSKGSRVSFSGYTFGSGTRLTVV.

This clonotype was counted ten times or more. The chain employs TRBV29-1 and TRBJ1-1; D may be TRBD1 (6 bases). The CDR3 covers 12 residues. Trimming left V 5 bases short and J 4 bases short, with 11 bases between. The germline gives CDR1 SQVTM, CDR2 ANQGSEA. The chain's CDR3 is CSVSHRATEAFF. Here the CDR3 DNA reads TGCAGCGTTAGTCACAGGGCCACTGAAGCTTTCTTT.

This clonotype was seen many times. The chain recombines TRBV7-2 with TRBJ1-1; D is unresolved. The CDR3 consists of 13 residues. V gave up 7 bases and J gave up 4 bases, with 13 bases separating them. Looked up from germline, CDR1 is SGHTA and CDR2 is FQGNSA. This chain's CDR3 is CASKLRGPTEAFF. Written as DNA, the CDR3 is TGTGCCAGCAAACTGCGCGGACCCACTGAAGCTTTCTTT.

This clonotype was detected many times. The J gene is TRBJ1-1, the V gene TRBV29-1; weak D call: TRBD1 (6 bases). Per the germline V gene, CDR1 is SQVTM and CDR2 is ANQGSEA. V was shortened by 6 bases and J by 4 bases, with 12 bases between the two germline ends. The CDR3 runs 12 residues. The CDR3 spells CSVPGGGTEAFF. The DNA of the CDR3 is TGCAGCGTCCCCGGGGGCGGCACTGAAGCTTTCTTT.

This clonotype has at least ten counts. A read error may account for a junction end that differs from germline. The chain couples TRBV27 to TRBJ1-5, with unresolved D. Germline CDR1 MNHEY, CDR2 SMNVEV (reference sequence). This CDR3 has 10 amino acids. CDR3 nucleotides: TGTGCCAGCAGTTTAAGGGCATTCTCTTTT. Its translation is CASSLRAFSF.

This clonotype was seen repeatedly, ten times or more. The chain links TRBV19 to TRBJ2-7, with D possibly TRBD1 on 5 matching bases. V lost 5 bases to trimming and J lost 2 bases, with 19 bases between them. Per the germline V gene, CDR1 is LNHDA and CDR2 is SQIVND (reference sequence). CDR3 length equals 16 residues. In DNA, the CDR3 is TGTGCCAGTAGTGGGATAACAGGTCTGAAAGCCTACGAGCAGTACTTC. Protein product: CASSGITGLKAYEQYF.

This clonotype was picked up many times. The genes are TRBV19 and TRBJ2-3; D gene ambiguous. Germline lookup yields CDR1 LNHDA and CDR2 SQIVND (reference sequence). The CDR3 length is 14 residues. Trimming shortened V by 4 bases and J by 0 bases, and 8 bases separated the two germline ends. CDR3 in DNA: TGTGCCAGTAGTACCCATGGGAGCACAGATACGCAGTATTTT. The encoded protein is CASSTHGSTDTQYF.

The CDR3 nucleotides read TGCAGCGTTGGTTTCGGGACAGCGAACACTGAAGCTTTCTTT. Its protein product is CSVGFGTANTEAFF. The chain combines TRBV29-1 with TRBJ1-1; 7 bases match TRBD1. V shed 4 bases, J shed 1 base, and the junction held 6 bases outside the gene matches. The CDR3 covers 14 residues. The germline V gene has CDR1 SQVTM and CDR2 ANQGSEA.

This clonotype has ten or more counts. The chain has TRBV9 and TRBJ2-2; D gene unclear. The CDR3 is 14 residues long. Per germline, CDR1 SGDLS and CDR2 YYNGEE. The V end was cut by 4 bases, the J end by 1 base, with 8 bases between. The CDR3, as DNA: TGTGCCAGCAGCACCCGACAGAACACCGGGGAGCTGTTTTTT. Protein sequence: CASSTRQNTGELFF. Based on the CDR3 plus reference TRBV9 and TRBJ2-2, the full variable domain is DSGVTQTPKHLITATGQRVTLRCSPRSGDLSVYWYQQSLDQGLQFLIQYYNGEERAKGNILERFSAQQFPDLHSELNLSSLELGDSALYFCASSTRQNTGELFFGEGSRLTVL.

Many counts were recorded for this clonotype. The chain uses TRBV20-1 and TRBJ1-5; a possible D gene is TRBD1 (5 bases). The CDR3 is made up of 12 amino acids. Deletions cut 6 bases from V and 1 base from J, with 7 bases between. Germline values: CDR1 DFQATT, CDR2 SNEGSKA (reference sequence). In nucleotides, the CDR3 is TGCAGTGCCAGGGACAGCAATCAGCCCCAGCATTTT. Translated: CSARDSNQPQHF.

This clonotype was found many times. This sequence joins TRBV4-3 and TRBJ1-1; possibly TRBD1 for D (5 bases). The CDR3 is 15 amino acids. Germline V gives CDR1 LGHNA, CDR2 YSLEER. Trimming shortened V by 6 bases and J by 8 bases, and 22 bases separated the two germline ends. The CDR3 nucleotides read TGCGCCAGCAGGGACTTAACGACAGCGAAGGAGGAAGCTTTCTTT. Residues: CASRDLTTAKEEAFF.

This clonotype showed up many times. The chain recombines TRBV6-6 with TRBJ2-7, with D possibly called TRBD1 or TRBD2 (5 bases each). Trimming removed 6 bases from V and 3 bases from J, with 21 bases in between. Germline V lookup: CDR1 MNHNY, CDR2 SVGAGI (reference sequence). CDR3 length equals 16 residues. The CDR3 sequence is CASSRYALGTVYEQYF. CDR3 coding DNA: TGTGCCAGCAGCCGTTACGCCCTCGGGACCGTCTACGAGCAGTACTTC.

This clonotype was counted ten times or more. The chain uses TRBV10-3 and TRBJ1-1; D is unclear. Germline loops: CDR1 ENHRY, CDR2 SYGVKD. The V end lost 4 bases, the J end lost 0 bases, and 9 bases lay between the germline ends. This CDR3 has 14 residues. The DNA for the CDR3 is TGTGCCATCAGTGGATCGTCGGTGAACACTGAAGCTTTCTTT. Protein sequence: CAISGSSVNTEAFF.

In nucleotides, the CDR3 is TGTGCCAGCAGTTACTCGACGGTGGCAGGGGATAGCAATCAGCCCCAGCATTTT. It yields the protein CASSYSTVAGDSNQPQHF. The chain uses TRBV6-6 and TRBJ1-5; D is possibly TRBD1 (6 bases). Per the germline V gene, CDR1 is MNHNY and CDR2 is SVGAGI (reference sequence). V lost 0 bases to trimming and J lost 0 bases, with 15 bases between them. The CDR3 sequence is 18 residues long.

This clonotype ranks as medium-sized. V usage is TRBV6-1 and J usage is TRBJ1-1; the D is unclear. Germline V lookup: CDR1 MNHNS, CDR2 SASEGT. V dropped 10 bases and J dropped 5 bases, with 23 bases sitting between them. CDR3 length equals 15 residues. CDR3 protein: CATVRNSLLRTEAFF. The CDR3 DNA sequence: TGTGCCACCGTACGAAATTCACTTCTGAGGACTGAAGCTTTCTTT.

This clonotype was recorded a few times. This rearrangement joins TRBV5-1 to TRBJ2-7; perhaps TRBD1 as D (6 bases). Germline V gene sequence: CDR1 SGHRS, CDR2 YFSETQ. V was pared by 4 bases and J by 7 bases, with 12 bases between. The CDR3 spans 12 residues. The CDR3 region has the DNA TGCGCCAGCAGCCCCGGACAGTTTGAGCAGTACTTC. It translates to CASSPGQFEQYF.

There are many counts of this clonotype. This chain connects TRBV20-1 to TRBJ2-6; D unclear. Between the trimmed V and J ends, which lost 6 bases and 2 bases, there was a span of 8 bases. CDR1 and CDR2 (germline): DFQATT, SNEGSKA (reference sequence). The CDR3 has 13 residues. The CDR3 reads CSAHMPGANVLTF. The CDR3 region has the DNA TGCAGTGCCCACATGCCTGGGGCCAACGTCCTGACTTTC.

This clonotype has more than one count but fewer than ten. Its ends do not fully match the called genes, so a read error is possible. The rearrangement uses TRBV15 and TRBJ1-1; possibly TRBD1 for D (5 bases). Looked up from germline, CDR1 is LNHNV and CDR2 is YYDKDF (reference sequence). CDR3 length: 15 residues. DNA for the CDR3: TGTGCCACCAGCAGGCTCCCCCGGGGCGGGGGAAGCTTTCTCTTT. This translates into CATSRLPRGGGSFLF.

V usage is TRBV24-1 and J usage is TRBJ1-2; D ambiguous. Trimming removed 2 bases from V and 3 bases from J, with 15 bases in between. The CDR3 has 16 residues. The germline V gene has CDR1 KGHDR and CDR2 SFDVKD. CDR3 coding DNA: TGTGCCACCAGTGATTCGGCTCCATCAGCTCACTATGGCTACACCTTC. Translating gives CATSDSAPSAHYGYTF.

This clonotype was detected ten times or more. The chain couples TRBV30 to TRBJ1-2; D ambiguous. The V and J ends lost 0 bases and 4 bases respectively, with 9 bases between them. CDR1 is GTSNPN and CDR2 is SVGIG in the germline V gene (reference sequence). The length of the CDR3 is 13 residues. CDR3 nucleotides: TGTGCCTGGAGTGTACACGGGTCCTATGGCTACACCTTC. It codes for CAWSVHGSYGYTF.

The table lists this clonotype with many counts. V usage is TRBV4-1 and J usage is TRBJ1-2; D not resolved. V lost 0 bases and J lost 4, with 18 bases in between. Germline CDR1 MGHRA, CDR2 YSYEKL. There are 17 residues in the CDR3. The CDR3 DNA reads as TGCGCCAGCAGCCAAGATTCGGAGGGCACCCCGCGCTATGGCTACACCTTC. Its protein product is CASSQDSEGTPRYGYTF.

The CDR3 is CASSVALIQKTGELFF. The CDR3 DNA is TGTGCCAGCAGCGTAGCCTTAATTCAAAAGACCGGGGAGCTGTTTTTT. The V call is TRBV9, the J call TRBJ2-2; D remains unclear. Trimming pared 0 bases from V and 5 bases from J, leaving 14 bases between. Germline V CDR1 and CDR2: SGDLS, YYNGEE. The CDR3 has 16 amino acids.

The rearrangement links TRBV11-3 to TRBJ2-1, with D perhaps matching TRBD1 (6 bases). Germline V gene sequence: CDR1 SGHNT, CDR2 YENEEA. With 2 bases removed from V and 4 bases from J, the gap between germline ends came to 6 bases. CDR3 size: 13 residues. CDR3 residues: CASSLRGYNEQFF. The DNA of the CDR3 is TGTGCCAGCAGCTTAAGGGGGTACAATGAGCAGTTCTTC. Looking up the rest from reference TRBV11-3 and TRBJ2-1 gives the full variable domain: EAGVVQSPRYKIIEKKQPVAFWCNPISGHNTLYWYLQNLGQGPELLIRYENEEAVDDSQLPKDRFSAERLKGVDSTLKIQPAELGDSAVYLCASSLRGYNEQFFGPGTRLTVL.

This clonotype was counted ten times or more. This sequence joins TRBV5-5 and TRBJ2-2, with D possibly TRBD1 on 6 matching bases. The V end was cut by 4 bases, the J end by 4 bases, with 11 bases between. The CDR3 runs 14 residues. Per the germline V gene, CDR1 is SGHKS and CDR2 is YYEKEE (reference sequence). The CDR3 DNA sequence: TGTGCCAGCAGCCCGGGGACACGCACCGGGGAGCTGTTTTTT. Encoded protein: CASSPGTRTGELFF.